Described below is a single T cell receptor (beta chain) sequence and its context. Its antigen is not identified. A read error may explain this, as a much larger clone is one base away. This sample is drawn from a study of breast tumors, draining lymph nodes, adjacent tissues. General observations from the study: Tumor repertoires ranked between lymph nodes and nontumor tissue in diversity, with V and J gene preferences. Data fit most tumor T cells coming from lymph node, expanding in tumor. Compared with basal-like, luminal-like tumors shared significantly more repertoire with nontumor tissue. The lymph node origin of tumor T cells was framed as consistent with a hypothesis, not demonstrated.

TCRdb redid the calling of the multiplex PCR reads with MiXCR, one entry per CDR3 protein. The data show roughly 70,000 distinct CDR3 sequences, around two fifths seen once. Sequencing used breast tumor tissue. The receptor was derived from a female donor with breast cancer. Some clones in this sample may be carry-over from other donors' samples.

DNA for the CDR3: TGTGCCAGCAGCAGGGGGAATAACTATGGCTACACCTTC. This encodes CASSRGNNYGYTF. This chain connects TRBV6-2 or TRBV6-3 to TRBJ1-2; 7 bases fit TRBD1. Trimming took 6 bases from V and 1 from J; bases not matched to a gene: 2. Germline V gene lookup returns CDR1 MNHEY and CDR2 SVGEGT. The CDR3 loop spans 13 amino acids.